This T cell receptor (beta chain) stems from a study of control samples from healthy donors and cancer patients. Profiling relied on immunoSEQ multiplex PCR, and the TCRdb table lists in-frame clones only, not all of them. Recorded for this sample: under 200,000 clones. With V trimmed by 6 bases and J by 1 base, 8 bases remained unmatched. This CDR3 has 15 amino acids. The germline gives CDR1 MNHEY, CDR2 SVGAGI. Sequenced material: blood. The receptor was isolated from a woman in her 30s in good health. This chain links TRBV6-5 with TRBJ2-7; 8 bases align to TRBD1. Here the CDR3 reads CASSAGTGGSYEQYF. The CDR3 nucleotides read TGTGCCAGCAGCGCTGGTACAGGGGGTTCCTACGAGCAGTACTTC.